These 10 T cell receptor beta chains came from one sample sequenced in a study of a mutant IDH1 vaccine in newly diagnosed glioma. Clones were read by immunoSEQ multiplex PCR, and TCRdb kept only the in-frame ones, dropping some. The profile shows under 150,000 clones, 80% of them singletons. Documented time point: week 11, during vaccination. Every vaccination contained 300 ug of the mutant IDH1 20-mer peptide and was paired with topical imiquimod. Antigens for these TCRs are unknown. The material was PBMCs, obtained from a glioma patient whose treatment included an IDH1 peptide vaccine. Source of these receptors: a man aged 35-49 years with glioma.

J is TRBJ2-5 and V is TRBV30, with 7 bases fitting TRBD1. CDR3 length: 13 amino acids. Germline values: CDR1 GTSNPN, CDR2 SVGIG (reference sequence). Unmatched junction bases numbered 4, after V lost 4 bases and J lost 2 bases. The chain's CDR3 is CAWTGTAQETQYF. For the CDR3, the DNA is TGTGCCTGGACTGGGACAGCTCAAGAGACCCAGTACTTC.

The V call is TRBV6-1, the J call TRBJ1-5; D might be TRBD1 (5 bases). Germline V lookup: CDR1 MNHNS, CDR2 SASEGT. V shed 0 bases and J shed 5 bases, with 5 bases lying between them. The CDR3 extends over 13 amino acids. The CDR3 region is CASSEAGHQPQHF. In DNA, the CDR3 is TGTGCCAGCAGTGAAGCGGGACATCAGCCCCAGCATTTT.

The chain joins TRBV19 to TRBJ2-3; tentative D call: TRBD2 (6 bases). The CDR3 has 14 residues. Germline CDR1 LNHDA, CDR2 SQIVND (reference sequence). The V end lost 5 bases, the J end lost 0 bases, and 9 bases lay between the germline ends. CDR3: CASSPGTSTDTQYF. The CDR3 DNA follows: TGTGCCAGTAGTCCCGGGACTAGCACAGATACGCAGTATTTT.

The V call is TRBV7-6, the J call TRBJ1-2; 7 positions match TRBD1. The J segment lost 6 bases and the V segment lost 5 bases, leaving 9 bases of the junction unmatched. Germline loops: CDR1 SGHVS, CDR2 FNYEAQ. The CDR3 sequence is 14 residues long. The CDR3 is CASSPRQGLNGYTF. CDR3 DNA: TGTGCCAGCAGCCCCAGACAGGGCTTGAATGGCTACACCTTC. Looking up the rest from reference TRBV7-6 and TRBJ1-2 gives the full variable domain: GAGVSQSPRYKVTKRGQDVALRCDPISGHVSLYWYRQALGQGPEFLTYFNYEAQQDKSGLPNDRFSAERPEGSISTLTIQRTEQRDSAMYRCASSPRQGLNGYTFGSGTRLTVV.

The V call is TRBV4-2, the J call TRBJ2-7; 9 bases are shared with TRBD1. The germline CDR1 and CDR2 sequences are LGHNA and YNFKEQ. This CDR3 is built from 15 residues. J was trimmed by 4 bases and V by 2 bases; bases with no gene match: 6. CDR3 coding DNA: TGTGCCAGCAGCCAATCCAAGGGACAGGGTTACGAGCAGTACTTC. Protein sequence: CASSQSKGQGYEQYF.

This clone showed up just a few times. The V gene is TRBV5-6, the J gene TRBJ1-4; 8 nucleotides match TRBD1. This CDR3 region has 13 residues. Trimming removed 7 bases from V and 5 bases from J; junction bases left unmatched: 4. CDR1 and CDR2 (germline): SGHDT, YYEEEE. DNA of the CDR3: TGTGCCAGCTCAGGGGGCCTGAATGAAAAACTGTTTTTT. Translating gives CASSGGLNEKLFF.

This chain links TRBV14 with TRBJ2-2; 13 positions agree with TRBD2. From germline, CDR1 is SGHDN and CDR2 FVKESK. The V and J ends lost 4 bases and 4 bases, in that order; junction bases with no gene match: 9. CDR3 size: 18 residues. The CDR3 DNA follows: TGTGCCAGCAGCCGAGGACTAGCGGGAGTCGGGGGCACCGGGGAGCTGTTTTTT. Translation gives CASSRGLAGVGGTGELFF.

This clone occurred once. This chain's CDR3 is CASSGLGVGGTSYEQYF. The CDR3 DNA sequence: TGTGCCAGCAGTGGCCTAGGAGTGGGCGGGACCTCCTACGAGCAGTACTTC. J is TRBJ2-7 and V is TRBV2; weak D call: TRBD2 (6 bases). Germline V gene lookup returns CDR1 SNHLY and CDR2 FYNNEI. The ends were cut back, 4 bases at V and 0 bases at J, with 19 bases in the middle. CDR3 length: 17 residues.

The J gene is TRBJ2-7, the V gene TRBV5-1, with 9 positions matching TRBD1. The CDR3 contains 14 residues. Germline V gene lookup returns CDR1 SGHRS and CDR2 YFSETQ. The junction had 5 bases not matched to a gene; V was cut back by 4 bases and J by 3 bases. The CDR3 region is CASSIRQGGYEQYF. The CDR3 bases are TGCGCCAGCAGCATACGACAGGGGGGCTACGAGCAGTACTTC.

The rearrangement joins TRBV2 to TRBJ2-3, with TRBD2 matching over 7 bases. CDR3 length: 13 amino acids. Germline CDR1 reads SNHLY; CDR2 reads FYNNEI. Trimming at V came to 8 bases and at J to 6 bases, leaving 8 bases not matched to a gene. The CDR3 DNA sequence: TGTGCCAGCCTTCGGGGGGTCCCGGATACGCAGTATTTT. It encodes CASLRGVPDTQYF.